Following are 10 T cell receptor beta chains from one sample sequenced in a study of blood T cell repertoires in COVID-19. Profiled with immunoSEQ multiplex PCR; TCRdb holds only in-frame clones, not every one. The sample records fewer than 250,000 clones, around four fifths being singletons. The sequenced sample consisted of peripheral blood. The receptors derive from a woman aged 45-65 years with acute or convalescent COVID-19.

The rearrangement uses TRBV28 and TRBJ1-2; TRBD1 matches at 7 bases. The CDR3 is made up of 15 amino acids. The germline V gene encodes CDR1 MDHEN and CDR2 SYDVKM. Losses at the gene ends were 5 bases for V and 0 bases for J; bases not matched to a gene: 6. CDR3 amino acids: CASSGGTASNYGYTF. For the CDR3, the DNA is TGTGCCAGCAGTGGCGGGACAGCTTCTAACTATGGCTACACCTTC.

This CDR3 reads CASSLGDRLPDTQYF. Written as DNA, the CDR3 is TGTGCCAGCAGCTTAGGGGACAGGTTACCAGATACGCAGTATTTT. The J gene is TRBJ2-3, the V gene TRBV7-2; TRBD1 agrees at 8 bases. Germline loops: CDR1 SGHTA, CDR2 FQGNSA. The CDR3 is made up of 15 amino acids. Losses at the gene ends were 1 base for V and 4 bases for J; bases not matched to a gene: 4.

The chain is built from TRBV6-5 and TRBJ2-3, with unresolved D. The CDR3 has 14 residues. Germline CDR1 reads MNHEY; CDR2 reads SVGAGI. Trimming left V 0 bases short and J 3 bases short, with 7 bases between. CDR3 residues: CASSYSESTDTQYF. In DNA, the CDR3 is TGTGCCAGCAGTTACTCGGAGTCTACAGATACGCAGTATTTT.

The chain has TRBV10-1 and TRBJ2-7; 7 bases are shared with TRBD2. Trimming at V came to 10 bases and at J to 2 bases, leaving 11 bases not matched to a gene. This CDR3 is built from 14 residues. Germline V gives CDR1 WNHNN, CDR2 SYGVQD (reference sequence). The CDR3 DNA reads as TGCGCCACCAGGTCGTGGGAGGGCCCCTACGAGCAGTACTTC. It is translated as CATRSWEGPYEQYF.

This chain joins TRBV28 and TRBJ1-2, with D possibly being TRBD1 (5 bases). This CDR3 is 15 amino acids long. Germline V gene lookup returns CDR1 MDHEN and CDR2 SYDVKM. Trimming removed 2 bases at V and 5 bases at J, with 15 bases between. The CDR3 DNA follows: TGTGCCAGCAGTTTAGGGCAGTGGGGCCCTTATGGCTACACCTTC. The encoded protein is CASSLGQWGPYGYTF.

V is TRBV7-2 and J is TRBJ2-7; 8 nucleotides match TRBD2. Germline CDR1 reads SGHTA; CDR2 reads FQGNSA. J lost 4 bases, V lost 5 bases, and 7 bases had no gene match. The length of the CDR3 is 14 residues. Here the CDR3 DNA reads TGTGCCAGCAGCCCACGGGGGGGAGGGTACGAGCAGTACTTC. Translation gives CASSPRGGGYEQYF.

CDR3 sequence: CASSPGGGRTEAFF. CDR3 in DNA: TGTGCCAGCAGCCCCGGGGGGGGCCGGACTGAAGCTTTCTTT. The chain couples TRBV3-1 (or the pseudogene TRBV3-2) to TRBJ1-1; tentatively, D is TRBD1 (6 bases). Germline V lookup: CDR1 LGHDT, CDR2 YNNKEL (reference sequence). This CDR3 is built from 14 residues. Deletions cut 4 bases from V and 5 bases from J, with 14 bases between.

The chain is built from TRBV24-1 and TRBJ1-4, with TRBD1 identical over 7 bases. Germline CDR1 KGHDR, CDR2 SFDVKD. There are 15 residues in the CDR3. With V trimmed by 0 bases and J by 8 bases, 5 bases remained unmatched. CDR3 in DNA: TGTGCCACCAGTGATTTGCCACAGGGGAGGGAAAAACTGTTTTTT. Protein: CATSDLPQGREKLFF.

This clone was seen more than once but under ten times. The rearrangement joins TRBV30 to TRBJ2-2; maybe TRBD2 (5 bases). This CDR3 contains 13 residues. V lost 2 bases and J lost 3, with 7 bases in between. Germline values: CDR1 GTSNPN, CDR2 SVGIG (reference sequence). This chain's CDR3 is CAWSFGDTGELFF. The CDR3 DNA follows: TGTGCCTGGAGTTTCGGGGACACCGGGGAGCTGTTTTTT.

The genes are TRBV11-2 and TRBJ2-3; the match to TRBD2 covers 8 bases. The CDR3 has 16 amino acids. Looked up from germline, CDR1 is SGHAT and CDR2 is FQNNGV. V shed 5 bases and J 5 bases; nucleotides not matched to a gene: 12. The CDR3 nucleotides are TGTGCCAGCAGCGACCCCCGTGGACTAGCTGTAGATACGCAGTATTTT. Translated: CASSDPRGLAVDTQYF.